This TCR beta chain was sequenced during a study of blood T cells in healthy people across ages. The authors ran a second PCR of about 6 to 12 cycles using a sample-barcoded 5' primer and a J-beta primer mix. TCRdb redid the calling of the 5' RACE reads with MiXCR, one entry per CDR3 protein. Counted here are about 1.6 million distinct CDR3 sequences, roughly 32% occurring once; the ten biggest clones make up about 11%. The CDR3 has 15 amino acids. Germline CDR1 is SQVTM and CDR2 is ANQGSEA. The receptor was isolated from a woman in her twenties or thirties in good health. This chain links TRBV29-1 with TRBJ2-7; 9 bases match TRBD2. The tail of the sequence fits TRBJ2-5 better, so the J call may be wrong. Sequencing used blood. CDR3 in amino acids: CSVEPPVAGVKTQYF. CDR3 sequence (DNA): TGCAGCGTTGAACCACCGGTAGCGGGGGTTAAGACCCAGTACTTC.